The rows below give T cell receptor beta chains drawn from one sample of a study of blood T cells in healthy people across ages. TCRdb analysed the 5' RACE reads with MiXCR anew, one entry per CDR3 protein. The table has over 1.5 million distinct CDR3 sequences, just under 50% seen once; the top ten hold around 2.1%. Sequencing was performed on blood. The receptor set was obtained from a middle-aged woman in good health. The CDR3 runs from the conserved cysteine through the conserved F or W. The D gene is left open where the match is weak. For some rows the clone size is stated as once, few or many, or as a class when expanded; others skip it.

DNA: TGTGCCAGCAGCTTAGGGACGGCCGGGGAGCTGTTTTTT
CDR3: CASSLGTAGELFF
V: TRBV7-2
J: TRBJ2-2
size: .
D: .

DNA: TGTGCCACAGGATACAGGGACGGGACCCAGTACTTC
CDR3: CATGYRDGTQYF
V: TRBV6-5
J: TRBJ2-5
size: few
D: .

DNA: TGTGCCAGCAGCAAAGGGGAGACCCGGACTAGCGGAACTGGGGAGCAGTTCTTC
CDR3: CASSKGETRTSGTGEQFF
V: TRBV21-1
J: TRBJ2-1
size: .
D: .

DNA: TGCAGTGCTAGAGATCAAGATAGCGGGGAATACTCCTACAATGAGCAGTTCTTC
CDR3: CSARDQDSGEYSYNEQFF
V: TRBV20-1
J: TRBJ2-1
size: .
D: TRBD2

DNA: TGCAGCGTTGAACGAGTGGGGGCGACGGGGAACATGGATACGCAGTATTTT
CDR3: CSVERVGATGNMDTQYF
V: TRBV29-1
J: TRBJ2-3
size: few
D: .

DNA: TGTGCCAGCAGCTTAGAGCCCGCACCCGGCCACGAGCAGTACTTC
CDR3: CASSLEPAPGHEQYF
V: TRBV7-9
J: TRBJ2-7
size: few
D: .

DNA: TGTGCCACCAGCAGCTCCGGGACAGGGACCGAGCAGTACTTC
CDR3: CATSSSGTGTEQYF
V: TRBV15
J: TRBJ2-7
size: .
D: TRBD1

DNA: TGTGCCAGCAGCCGAGCGGGGACGTTGGAGACCCAGTACTTC
CDR3: CASSRAGTLETQYF
V: TRBV7-9
J: TRBJ2-5
size: .
D: TRBD2

DNA: TGTGCCAGCAGTGCTAGCGGGGGGGTCCAGTACTTC
CDR3: CASSASGGVQYF
V: TRBV25-1
J: TRBJ2-5
size: .
D: TRBD2

DNA: TGCAGTGCCTCCCGGGTATCCTTAGCGGGGGGGCAGGAGACCCAGTACTTC
CDR3: CSASRVSLAGGQETQYF
V: TRBV20-1
J: TRBJ2-5
size: few
D: TRBD2

DNA: TGTGCCACCAGCGCGGGACAGGTTTCCACTAATGAAAAACTGTTTTTT
CDR3: CATSAGQVSTNEKLFF
V: TRBV15
J: TRBJ1-4
size: .
D: TRBD1

DNA: TGTGCCAGCAGCTTAGGGGCGGGACAATTCTACAATGAGCAGTTCTTC
CDR3: CASSLGAGQFYNEQFF
V: TRBV7-9
J: TRBJ2-1
size: few
D: .

DNA: TGTGCCAGCAGCTTGGAGGGATCCGGGGCCTACGAGCAGTACTTC
CDR3: CASSLEGSGAYEQYF
V: TRBV5-5
J: TRBJ2-7
size: .
D: .

DNA: TGCAGTGTAAGACAGGGGATAGACAATGAGCAGTTCTTC
CDR3: CSVRQGIDNEQFF
V: TRBV20-1
J: TRBJ2-1
size: .
D: TRBD1

DNA: TGTGCCAGCAGCCCTGGACTAGCGGGGGGGGACTACAATGAGCAGTTCTTC
CDR3: CASSPGLAGGDYNEQFF
V: TRBV7-8
J: TRBJ2-1
size: .
D: TRBD2

DNA: TGTGCCACCCTCTCCCGGGGAGGAGATACGCAGTATTTT
CDR3: CATLSRGGDTQYF
V: TRBV25-1
J: TRBJ2-3
size: .
D: .

DNA: TGCAGTGCTAGCCCCGAGGGATTCCCTCGGACTGAAGCTTTCTTT
CDR3: CSASPEGFPRTEAFF
V: TRBV20-1
J: TRBJ1-1
size: few
D: .

DNA: TGCGCCAGCAGCCAAGGGAGCGGGGGTACGAATGAGCAGTTCTTC
CDR3: CASSQGSGGTNEQFF
V: TRBV4-3
J: TRBJ2-1
size: .
D: TRBD2

DNA: TGCGCCAGCAGCCAAGACTATGAGGGGGAGATGAACACTGAAGCTTTCTTT
CDR3: CASSQDYEGEMNTEAFF
V: TRBV4-3
J: TRBJ1-1
size: .
D: .

DNA: TGCGCCAGCAGCCTGCTGGGGCTTGGACAGGGCACAGATACGCAGTATTTT
CDR3: CASSLLGLGQGTDTQYF
V: TRBV4-1
J: TRBJ2-3
size: .
D: TRBD1

DNA: TGCGCCAGCAGCTTGGAGGTGGGGCGCGGAAACATTCAGTACTTC
CDR3: CASSLEVGRGNIQYF
V: TRBV5-1
J: TRBJ2-4
size: few
D: .

DNA: TGTGCCACCAGGGGACAGGACTCCTACAATGAGCAGTTCTTC
CDR3: CATRGQDSYNEQFF
V: TRBV10-3
J: TRBJ2-1
size: once
D: TRBD1

DNA: TGTGCCAGCCAGACGGGACCACACAACGAGCAGTACTTC
CDR3: CASQTGPHNEQYF
V: TRBV28
J: TRBJ2-7
size: .
D: .

DNA: TGTGCCAGCAGCCAACCGGGACTAGGTAACATTCAGTACTTC
CDR3: CASSQPGLGNIQYF
V: TRBV3-1
J: TRBJ2-4
size: .
D: TRBD2

DNA: TGTGCCAGCAGTTACTCCAGGTACACAGATACGCAGTATTTT
CDR3: CASSYSRYTDTQYF
V: TRBV6-5
J: TRBJ2-3
size: .
D: .

DNA: TGTGCCAGCAGGTTACTAAACTCCTACGAGCAGTACTTC
CDR3: CASRLLNSYEQYF
V: TRBV27
J: TRBJ2-7
size: .
D: .

DNA: TGTGCCAGCAGTTCTACGGACGAATATGCAACTAATGAAAAACTGTTTTTT
CDR3: CASSSTDEYATNEKLFF
V: TRBV6-5
J: TRBJ1-4
size: .
D: .

DNA: TGCGCCAGCAGGGGACAGGCCAACACCGGGGAGCTGTTTTTT
CDR3: CASRGQANTGELFF
V: TRBV5-1
J: TRBJ2-2
size: .
D: TRBD1

DNA: TGCGCCAGCAGCTTAGCGGGGGGTAGCCGGGATACGCAGTATTTT
CDR3: CASSLAGGSRDTQYF
V: TRBV5-1
J: TRBJ2-3
size: .
D: TRBD2

DNA: TGTGCCACCAGTGATTCGGGACTAGTAATGGTAGATACGCAGTATTTT
CDR3: CATSDSGLVMVDTQYF
V: TRBV24-1
J: TRBJ2-3
size: .
D: TRBD2

DNA: TGTGCCAGCAGTTTTCGACTAGCGGGGGACGAGCAGTACTTC
CDR3: CASSFRLAGDEQYF
V: TRBV7-9
J: TRBJ2-7
size: .
D: TRBD2

DNA: TGTGCCAGCAGCCCAGGACAAATTGAAGCTTTCTTT
CDR3: CASSPGQIEAFF
V: TRBV12-3/TRBV12-4
J: TRBJ1-1
size: .
D: .

DNA: TGTGCCGGCAGTTCGTTCCATGAGCAGTTCTTC
CDR3: CAGSSFHEQFF
V: TRBV28
J: TRBJ2-1
size: .
D: .

DNA: TGTGCCAGCAGTTTTAGACAGGGGGTAATGTACGAGCAGTACTTC
CDR3: CASSFRQGVMYEQYF
V: TRBV6-5
J: TRBJ2-7
size: .
D: TRBD1

DNA: TGCGCCAGCAGCCAATTCCCAGGCTCCTACGAGCAGTACTTC
CDR3: CASSQFPGSYEQYF
V: TRBV4-3
J: TRBJ2-7
size: few
D: .

DNA: TGTGCCATCAGTGAGTCTGTAGGACAGGGAATGACCCACGAGCAGTACTTC
CDR3: CAISESVGQGMTHEQYF
V: TRBV10-3
J: TRBJ2-7
size: .
D: TRBD1

DNA: TGTGCCACCAGCAGCGGGACAGGGGGCACAGATACGCAGTATTTT
CDR3: CATSSGTGGTDTQYF
V: TRBV15
J: TRBJ2-3
size: .
D: TRBD1

DNA: TGTGCCAGCAGCCCGACAGGGACTTGGACAGATACGCAGTATTTT
CDR3: CASSPTGTWTDTQYF
V: TRBV7-3
J: TRBJ2-3
size: .
D: .

DNA: TGTGCCAGCAGCTTAGAAGAGATTAACTATGGCTACACCTTC
CDR3: CASSLEEINYGYTF
V: TRBV7-2
J: TRBJ1-2
size: few
D: .

DNA: TGCAGTGCTTCAAACGACCCGGCCCGTCCAGATACGCAGTATTTT
CDR3: CSASNDPARPDTQYF
V: TRBV20-1
J: TRBJ2-3
size: .
D: .

DNA: TGTGCCAGCAGCTCCAAGGGGGGGCGGCCCTTATCACCGTCCTACAATGAGCAGTTCTTC
CDR3: CASSSKGGRPLSPSYNEQFF
V: TRBV11-2
J: TRBJ2-1
size: .
D: .